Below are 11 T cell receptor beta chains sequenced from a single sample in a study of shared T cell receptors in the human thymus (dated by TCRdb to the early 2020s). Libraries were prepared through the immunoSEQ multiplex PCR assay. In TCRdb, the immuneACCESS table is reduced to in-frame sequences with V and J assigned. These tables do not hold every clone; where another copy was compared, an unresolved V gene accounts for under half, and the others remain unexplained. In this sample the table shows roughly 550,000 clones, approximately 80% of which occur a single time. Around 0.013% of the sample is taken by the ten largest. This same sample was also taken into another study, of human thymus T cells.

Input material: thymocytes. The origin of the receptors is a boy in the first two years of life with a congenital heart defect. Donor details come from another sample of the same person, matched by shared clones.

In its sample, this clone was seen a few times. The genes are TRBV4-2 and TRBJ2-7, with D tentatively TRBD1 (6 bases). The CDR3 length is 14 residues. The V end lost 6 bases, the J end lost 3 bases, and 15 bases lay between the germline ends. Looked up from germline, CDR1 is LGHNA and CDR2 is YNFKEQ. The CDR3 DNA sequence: TGTGCCAGCAGGGGGACATACTATTTCTACGAGCAGTACTTC. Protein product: CASRGTYYFYEQYF.

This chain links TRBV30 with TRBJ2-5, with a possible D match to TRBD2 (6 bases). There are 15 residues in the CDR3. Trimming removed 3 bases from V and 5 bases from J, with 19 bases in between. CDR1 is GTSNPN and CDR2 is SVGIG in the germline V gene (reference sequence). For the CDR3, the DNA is TGTGCCTGGAGCGCGACTAGGAATGCGGGTGAGACCCAGTACTTC. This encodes CAWSATRNAGETQYF.

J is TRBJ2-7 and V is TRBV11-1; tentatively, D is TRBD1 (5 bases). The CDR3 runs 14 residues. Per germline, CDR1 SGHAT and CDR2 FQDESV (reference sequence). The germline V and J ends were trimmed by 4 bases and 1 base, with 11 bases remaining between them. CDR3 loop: CASSSGRTSYEQYF. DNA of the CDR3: TGTGCCAGCAGCTCAGGGCGGACGTCCTACGAGCAGTACTTC.

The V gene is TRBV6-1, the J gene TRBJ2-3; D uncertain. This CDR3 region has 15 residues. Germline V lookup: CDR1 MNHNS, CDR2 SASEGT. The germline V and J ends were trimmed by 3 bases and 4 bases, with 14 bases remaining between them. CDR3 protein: CASSDPPTRSDTQYF. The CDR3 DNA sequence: TGTGCCAGCAGTGACCCACCCACGAGGTCAGATACGCAGTATTTT.

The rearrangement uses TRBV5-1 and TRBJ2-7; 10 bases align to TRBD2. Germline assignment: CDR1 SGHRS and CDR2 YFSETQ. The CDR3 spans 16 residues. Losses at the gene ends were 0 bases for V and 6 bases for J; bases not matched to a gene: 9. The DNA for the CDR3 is TGCGCCAGCAGCTTGGTCGGCCTAGCGGGAGTAAGCGAGCAGTACTTC. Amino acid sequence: CASSLVGLAGVSEQYF.

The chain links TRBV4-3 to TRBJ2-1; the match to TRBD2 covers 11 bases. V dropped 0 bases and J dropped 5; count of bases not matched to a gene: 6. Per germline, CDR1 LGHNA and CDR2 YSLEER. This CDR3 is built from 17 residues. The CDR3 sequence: CASSQDCNSGRDNEQFF. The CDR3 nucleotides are TGCGCCAGCAGCCAAGATTGCAATAGCGGGAGGGACAATGAGCAGTTCTTC.

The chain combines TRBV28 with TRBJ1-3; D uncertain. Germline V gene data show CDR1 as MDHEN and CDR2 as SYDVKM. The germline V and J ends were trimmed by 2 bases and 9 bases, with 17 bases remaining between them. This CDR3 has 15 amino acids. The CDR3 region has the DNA TGTGCCAGCAGTTTAAAGGTGGACTCCTCTCCCACCATATATTTT. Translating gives CASSLKVDSSPTIYF.

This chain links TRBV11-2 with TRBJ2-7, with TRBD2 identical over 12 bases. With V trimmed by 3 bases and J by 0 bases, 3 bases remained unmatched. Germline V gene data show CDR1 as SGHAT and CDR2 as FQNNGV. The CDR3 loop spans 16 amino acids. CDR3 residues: CASSLLLAGGSYEQYF. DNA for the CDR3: TGTGCCAGCAGCTTGTTACTAGCGGGGGGCTCCTACGAGCAGTACTTC.

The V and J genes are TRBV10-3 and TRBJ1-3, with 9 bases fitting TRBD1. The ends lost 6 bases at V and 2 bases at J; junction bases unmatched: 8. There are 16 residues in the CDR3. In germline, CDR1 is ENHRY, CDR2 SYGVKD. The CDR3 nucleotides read TGTGCCATCAGCCCCGGGACAGGGAAGACTGGAAACACCATATATTTT. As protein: CAISPGTGKTGNTIYF.

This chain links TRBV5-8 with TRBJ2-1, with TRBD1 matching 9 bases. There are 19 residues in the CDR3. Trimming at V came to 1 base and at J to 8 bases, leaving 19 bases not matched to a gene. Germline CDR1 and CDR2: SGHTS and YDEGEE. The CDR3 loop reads CASSLCLAGREDRGDEQFF. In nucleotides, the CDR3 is TGTGCCAGCAGCTTGTGTTTAGCCGGCCGCGAGGACAGGGGCGATGAGCAGTTCTTC. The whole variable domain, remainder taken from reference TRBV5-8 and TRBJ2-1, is EAGVTQSPTHLIKTRGQQATLRCSPISGHTSVYWYQQALGLGLQFLLWYDEGEERNRGNFPPRFSGRQFPNYSSELNVNALELEDSALYLCASSLCLAGREDRGDEQFFGPGTRLTVL.

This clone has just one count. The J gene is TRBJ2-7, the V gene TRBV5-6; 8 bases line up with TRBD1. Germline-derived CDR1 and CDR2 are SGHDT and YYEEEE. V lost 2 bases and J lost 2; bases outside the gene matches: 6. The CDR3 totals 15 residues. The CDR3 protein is CASSFFRQGPYEQYF. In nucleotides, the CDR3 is TGTGCCAGCAGCTTCTTCCGACAGGGGCCCTACGAGCAGTACTTC.